This is a list of T cell receptor beta chains from one sample in a study of CD8 T cells in ankylosing spondylitis. TCRdb called the 5' RACE reads again in MiXCR, with one record for every CDR3 protein. The table has about 170,000 distinct CDR3 sequences, about 17% seen once; the top ten hold about 7.6%. Material for sequencing was blood, either unsorted or a sorted T cell fraction (not recorded which). The receptors shown here come from a male donor with ankylosing spondylitis or in good health (not recorded which). Both conserved end residues are part of each CDR3. A D gene is named only where the DNA matches it firmly. Only part of the rows carry a size: once, few, many, or a class if the clone is expanded.

V gene	D gene	J gene	clone size	CDR3 DNA	CDR3 protein
TRBV20-1	TRBD2	TRBJ2-1	many	TGCAGTGCTAGACCACTAGCGGGAGTTCGTGATGAGCAGTTCTTC	CSARPLAGVRDEQFF
TRBV6-6	NA	TRBJ1-1	NA	TGTGCCAGCAGTTACCGGGGGGGCGCGTACACTGAAGCTTTCTTT	CASSYRGGAYTEAFF
TRBV14	NA	TRBJ2-7	many	TGTGCCAGCAGCCAAGATCGATCGGGACGTAACTACGAGCAGTACTTC	CASSQDRSGRNYEQYF
TRBV15	NA	TRBJ2-2	many	TGTGCCACCAGCTCACCCCGGGGAGGGACATTGAACACCGGGGAGCTGTTTTTT	CATSSPRGGTLNTGELFF
TRBV20-1	NA	TRBJ2-2	NA	TGCAGTGCCTACAAAGCGGAGGTCGGCACCGCGGAGCTGTTTTTT	CSAYKAEVGTAELFF
TRBV29-1	NA	TRBJ2-5	NA	TGCAGCGTTGACGGTCGACCCCGGGAGACCCAGTACTTC	CSVDGRPRETQYF
TRBV29-1	NA	TRBJ2-1	once	TGCAGCGGCGGGTTGTACAATGAGCAGTTCTTC	CSGGLYNEQFF
TRBV18	TRBD1	TRBJ1-3	many	TGTGCCAGCACCCTGGACAGGGAGACAAACACCATATATTTT	CASTLDRETNTIYF
TRBV20-1	NA	TRBJ2-2	many	TGCAGTGCTAGGAAAACGAACACCGGGGAGCTGTTTTTT	CSARKTNTGELFF
TRBV20-1	NA	TRBJ2-3	NA	TGCAGTGCTAGACTCGGCAGGGGCACAGATACGCAGTATTTT	CSARLGRGTDTQYF
TRBV5-1	NA	TRBJ1-4	many	TGCGCCAGCAGCTCCTCCGGGGAAGGGGAAAAACTGTTTTTT	CASSSSGEGEKLFF
TRBV16	TRBD2	TRBJ2-3	many	TGTGCCAGCAGCCAATCTTGGCTAGCGGACACCACAGATACGCAGTATTTT	CASSQSWLADTTDTQYF
TRBV6-5	NA	TRBJ1-1	NA	TGTGCCAGCATTGCGGCAGACTCAGAAGCTTTCTTT	CASIAADSEAFF
TRBV29-1	NA	TRBJ1-4	few	TGCAGCGCCGGGCCGAGCTCAAGGGAAAAACTGTTTTTT	CSAGPSSREKLFF
TRBV5-1	NA	TRBJ1-2	many	TGCGCCAGCAGCTCAGGGGACCAACCTCCCTTCTATGGCTACACCTTC	CASSSGDQPPFYGYTF
TRBV12-3/TRBV12-4	NA	TRBJ2-1	NA	TGTGCCAGCATCGTGGGAGGGGGTAATGAGCAGTTCTTC	CASIVGGGNEQFF
TRBV30	NA	TRBJ2-2	NA	TGTGCCTGGAGGGAACAGAACACCGGGGAGCTGTTTTTT	CAWREQNTGELFF
TRBV5-6	TRBD2	TRBJ2-5	many	TGTGCCAGCAGCTGGAATAGCGGGATTCAAGAGACCCAGTACTTC	CASSWNSGIQETQYF
TRBV7-9	NA	TRBJ2-1	few	TGTGCCAGCAGCCCCCCCCTGGTCCACGCCCATGAGCAGTTCTTC	CASSPPLVHAHEQFF
TRBV20-1	TRBD2	TRBJ2-3	many	TGCAGTGCTAGTGGGACTATAGCGGGAGTATTAGATACGCAGTATTTT	CSASGTIAGVLDTQYF
TRBV5-1	TRBD1	TRBJ2-5	few	TGCGCCAGCAGCTCGAGACAGGGGTTGCAAGAGATCCAGTACTTC	CASSSRQGLQEIQYF
TRBV5-1	TRBD2	TRBJ2-1	many	TGCGCCAGCAGAAGGACTAGCGCTGCCTACAATGAGCAGTTCTTC	CASRRTSAAYNEQFF
TRBV6-1	TRBD1	TRBJ1-1	few	TGTGCCAGCAGCGGATCCAGGGGGCAAACTGAAGCTTTCTTT	CASSGSRGQTEAFF
TRBV28	TRBD2	TRBJ2-3	medium-sized	TGTGCCAGCAGTTCACCCACTAGTGGGGGAGGGCCGAAAGATACGCAGTATTTT	CASSSPTSGGGPKDTQYF
TRBV7-9	NA	TRBJ1-4	NA	TGTGCCAGCAGTACGCCCTCGAATGAAAAACTGTTTTTT	CASSTPSNEKLFF
TRBV9	NA	TRBJ1-1	few	TGTGCCAGCAGCTCGGGGGGGCCAAGGAATGAAGCTTTCTTT	CASSSGGPRNEAFF
TRBV11-2	TRBD2	TRBJ2-7	few	TGTGCCAGCAGCCTAGGGGATCCGGGGGGGTACGAGCAGTACTTC	CASSLGDPGGYEQYF
TRBV2	NA	TRBJ2-2	many	TGTGCCAGCAGTGGGGTGACAGGGAACACCGGGGAGCTGTTTTTT	CASSGVTGNTGELFF
TRBV10-3	TRBD2	TRBJ2-2	NA	TGTGCCATCAGTGAATCATCTAGCGGGAGCTCCGGGGAGCTGTTTTTT	CAISESSSGSSGELFF
TRBV6-1	NA	TRBJ2-1	many	TGTGCTGTTCGCGGGGCCACCTACAATGAGCAGTTCTTC	CAVRGATYNEQFF
TRBV20-1	NA	TRBJ2-4	few	TGCAGTGCGTTGAGTAAGGCCAAAAACATTCAGTACTTC	CSALSKAKNIQYF
TRBV6-1	TRBD2	TRBJ2-3	many	TGTGCCAGCAGGGGGATAGCGGGACAAACGCAGTATTTT	CASRGIAGQTQYF
TRBV19	TRBD1	TRBJ1-1	NA	TGTGCCAGCTGGAAGACAGGGTCGAACACTGAAGCTTTCTTT	CASWKTGSNTEAFF
TRBV7-9	TRBD2	TRBJ2-1	many	TGTGCCAGCAGCTTAGGGACTAGCGGCAATGAGCAGTTCTTC	CASSLGTSGNEQFF
TRBV4-2	NA	TRBJ2-1	NA	TGTGCCAGCAGCCAAGACGAAAGTCGAAGGGATTACAATGAGCAGTTCTTC	CASSQDESRRDYNEQFF
TRBV20-1	TRBD2	TRBJ2-4	NA	TGCAGAGCGGGACTAGCGGGAGACGGCGCCAAAAACATTCAGTACTTC	CRAGLAGDGAKNIQYF
TRBV20-1	TRBD2	TRBJ2-2	NA	TGCAGTGCTAGAGATTACCCCGGGAGGGACACCGGGGAGCTGTTTTTT	CSARDYPGRDTGELFF
TRBV4-1	NA	TRBJ1-4	many	TGCGCCAGCAGCCACCCCGGCCACCCTAATGAAAAACTGTTTTTT	CASSHPGHPNEKLFF
TRBV7-2	NA	TRBJ1-2	few	TGTGCCAGCAGGGAATGGGGGGCAGTTAACTATGGCTACACCTTC	CASREWGAVNYGYTF
TRBV29-1	NA	TRBJ2-1	many	TGCAGCGCAGAGGGGCTAGCGAGAAACAATGAGCAGTTCTTC	CSAEGLARNNEQFF
TRBV29-1	NA	TRBJ2-1	many	TGCAGCGTTGAGGGGGGACTCCGGGGCCACAATGAGCAGTTCTTC	CSVEGGLRGHNEQFF
TRBV5-1	TRBD1	TRBJ1-5	many	TGCGCCAGCAGCCCGGGACAGGGGAATCAGCCCCAGCATTTT	CASSPGQGNQPQHF
TRBV20-1	NA	TRBJ2-6	many	TGCAGTGCTAGACGCCCGCCTGGGGCCAACGTCCTGACTTTC	CSARRPPGANVLTF
TRBV5-1	TRBD1	TRBJ2-3	NA	TGCGCCAGCAGCTTGGAACAGGGGGCAGATACGCAGTATTTT	CASSLEQGADTQYF
TRBV21-1	NA	TRBJ2-1	many	TGTGCCAGCAGCTCCCAGACTAGCGGGTCCTCCTACAATGAGCAGTTCTTC	CASSSQTSGSSYNEQFF
TRBV5-1	TRBD1	TRBJ1-1	many	TGCGCCAGCAGCTGGGGGACAGGGAAGAACACTGAAGCTTTCTTT	CASSWGTGKNTEAFF